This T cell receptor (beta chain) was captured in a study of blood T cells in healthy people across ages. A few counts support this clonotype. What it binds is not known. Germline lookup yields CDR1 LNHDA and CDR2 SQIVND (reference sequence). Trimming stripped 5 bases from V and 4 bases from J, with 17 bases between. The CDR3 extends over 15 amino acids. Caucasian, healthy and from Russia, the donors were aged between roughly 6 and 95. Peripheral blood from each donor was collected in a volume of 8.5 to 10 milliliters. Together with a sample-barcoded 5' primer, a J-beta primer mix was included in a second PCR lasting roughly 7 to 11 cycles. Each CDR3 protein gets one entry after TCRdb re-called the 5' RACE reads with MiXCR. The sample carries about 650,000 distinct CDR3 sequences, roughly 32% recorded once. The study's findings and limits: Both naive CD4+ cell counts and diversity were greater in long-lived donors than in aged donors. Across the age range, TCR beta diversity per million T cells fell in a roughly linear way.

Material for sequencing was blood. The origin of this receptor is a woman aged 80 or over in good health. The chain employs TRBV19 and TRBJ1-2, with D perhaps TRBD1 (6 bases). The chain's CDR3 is CASSLSGTNTYGYTF. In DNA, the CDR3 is TGTGCCAGTAGTCTCTCCGGGACAAATACCTATGGCTACACCTTC.